This T cell receptor beta chain was captured by sequencing in a study of blood T cell repertoires in COVID-19. Study-level background: COVID-19 samples collected from the United States, Italy and Spain covered acute and convalescent phases. In each case, the material was cDNA or gDNA derived from T cells, B-cell-depleted T cells, or PBMCs.

This CDR3 is 14 amino acids long. V lost 4 bases to trimming and J lost 0 bases, with 9 bases between them. Germline assignment: CDR1 LGHNA and CDR2 YNFKEQ. In the original workflow: Reference gene primer amplification gave estimated nucleated cell counts. Sequencing was performed with immunoSEQ multiplex PCR; in TCRdb, only in-frame clones are kept and a portion is missing. V, J and clone size were drawn from that table, and D and trimming were deduced from the DNA. The profile shows some 130,000 clones, 79% of them singletons. The receptor's source is a woman of 80 years or more with acute or convalescent COVID-19. This chain joins TRBV4-2 and TRBJ1-2, with a possible D match to TRBD1 (6 bases). Sequences were obtained from peripheral blood. CDR3 coding DNA: TGTGCCAGCAGCCCGCGGACAGCTAACTATGGCTACACCTTC. As protein: CASSPRTANYGYTF.